These T cell receptor beta chains were read from a single sample in a study of blood T cells in healthy people across ages. Each CDR3 protein is one row after TCRdb ran MiXCR on the 5' RACE reads. The sample holds more than 900,000 distinct CDR3 sequences; almost 30% are singletons and the top ten take 10%. This sample also belongs to another study, concerning T cells of mothers and their children.

Sequences were obtained from blood. All receptors derive from a woman aged 40 to 50 in good health. The CDR3 runs from the conserved cysteine through the conserved F or W. The order of the fields is J gene, CDR3 length, clone size, V gene, D gene, CDR3 DNA, CDR3 protein. The D gene is left open where the match is weak. Clone size, where shown, is once, few, many, or a class for clones that have expanded.

>TRBJ2-7|15|few|TRBV2|NA
TGTGCCAGCAGTGTGGGTTCGCCCCAGGACTACGAGCAGTACTTC
CASSVGSPQDYEQYF
>TRBJ1-1|17|NA|TRBV7-2|NA
TGTGCCAGCAGCTTAGACGTTTATGCAGGCAGGGCTGGTGAAGCTTTCTTT
CASSLDVYAGRAGEAFF
>TRBJ1-6|17|few|TRBV10-3|TRBD1
TGTGCCATCAGTGAGACCGGGACAGGTGGATATAATTCACCCCTCCACTTT
CAISETGTGGYNSPLHF
>TRBJ2-5|10|few|TRBV20-1|NA
TGCAGTGCAAGGAGGGGTACCCAGTACTTC
CSARRGTQYF
>TRBJ1-3|15|NA|TRBV11-2|NA
TGTGCCAGCAGCTTAGGACCGGGGGCTGGAAACACCATATATTTT
CASSLGPGAGNTIYF
>TRBJ2-7|11|many|TRBV5-1|NA
TGCGCCAGCCGGAAGTCCTACGAGCAGTACTTC
CASRKSYEQYF
>TRBJ2-7|15|NA|TRBV2|TRBD2
TGTGCCAGCGGGAAGACTAGCGGGGGGCCCTACGAGCAGTACTTC
CASGKTSGGPYEQYF
>TRBJ1-2|13|many|TRBV6-6|NA
TGTGCCAGCAGTCCCAAAGAGGGATATGGCTACACCTTC
CASSPKEGYGYTF
>TRBJ2-1|13|NA|TRBV5-6|NA
TGTGCCAGCACTCGGGACAAGCAAGAGACCCAGTTCTTC
CASTRDKQETQFF
>TRBJ1-1|13|few|TRBV29-1|NA
TGCAGCGTTGAAGGTCAGGAGGGCACTGAAGCTTTCTTT
CSVEGQEGTEAFF
>TRBJ2-3|13|few|TRBV29-1|NA
TGCAGCGTCCGGGACACAAACACAGATACGCAGTATTTT
CSVRDTNTDTQYF
>TRBJ2-7|14|many|TRBV2|NA
TGTGCCAGCAGTGAAGCAGGCAGGGGATCCGAGCAGTACTTC
CASSEAGRGSEQYF
>TRBJ2-4|13|many|TRBV2|TRBD1
TGTGCCAGCAGCGGGGACAGGGTGTCCATTCAGTACTTC
CASSGDRVSIQYF
>TRBJ1-5|11|many|TRBV29-1|NA
TGCAGTGTCGGGACGAATCAGCCCCAGCATTTT
CSVGTNQPQHF
>TRBJ2-5|15|few|TRBV7-2|NA
TGTGCCAGCAGCTCGGGCGCCGGGTTCCAAGAGACCCAGTACTTC
CASSSGAGFQETQYF
>TRBJ1-2|13|many|TRBV29-1|NA
TGCAGCACATTATTATCCAGAAACTATGGCTACACCTTC
CSTLLSRNYGYTF
>TRBJ2-5|13|NA|TRBV5-1|NA
TGCGCCAGCAGCTTGGGGGACTGGAAGACCCAGTACTTC
CASSLGDWKTQYF